This T cell receptor (beta chain) was obtained from a study of siplizumab effects on memory and regulatory T cells. Points from the study as a whole: It was never confirmed that proliferating Tregs from siplizumab cultures were suppressive.

On this clone: Antigen unknown.

The authors kept the mixed lymphocyte reaction cells in coculture at 37°C for under 7 days. Losses at the gene ends were 0 bases for V and 8 bases for J; bases not matched to a gene: 4. CDR1 is GTSNPN, CDR2 SVGIG, per germline (reference sequence). The CDR3 sequence is 15 residues long. Some clones are missing from TCRdb's copy, which holds only in-frame ones; the method was immunoSEQ multiplex PCR. The data show a few thousand clones, 45% to 60% seen once. V and J are TRBV30 and TRBJ1-6; TRBD1 aligns across 10 bases. The sequence came from a human donor in good health; the cells came from an allogeneic mixed lymphocyte reaction. Some clones in this sample may be carry-over from other donors' samples. The sequenced sample consisted of CFSE-low (dividing) CD4+ T cells sorted from an allogeneic mixed lymphocyte reaction. The CDR3 DNA sequence: TGTGCCTGGAGTGTTGGGGACAGGGGTTATTCACCCCTCCACTTT. Protein: CAWSVGDRGYSPLHF.